A single sample gave rise to the 7 T cell receptor beta chains below, sequenced in a study of early T cells in non-severe SARS-CoV-2 infection. TCRdb reanalysed the 5' RACE reads using MiXCR and keeps one entry per CDR3 protein. The sample includes 90,000 to 120,000 distinct CDR3 sequences, approximately 12% of them seen just once. Sequencing input: whole blood. The receptors originated from an adult who was a healthcare worker with PCR-confirmed SARS-CoV-2 infection or an uninfected control (not recorded which).

The chain joins TRBV7-2 to TRBJ1-2; no firm D call. V lost 7 bases to trimming and J lost 7 bases, with 13 bases between them. The CDR3 covers 12 residues. Germline CDR1 SGHTA, CDR2 FQGNSA. This CDR3 is CASTRTGVGYTF. The CDR3 DNA follows: TGTGCCAGCACCCGGACCGGGGTTGGCTACACCTTC.

This clonotype was observed once. The CDR3 bases are TGTGCCACCAGTGCCGGGGGGCGAGCTTTCTTT. The encoded protein is CATSAGGRAFF. The chain couples TRBV24-1 to TRBJ1-1, with D perhaps matching TRBD1 (6 bases). CDR3 length: 11 amino acids. Germline CDR1 and CDR2: KGHDR and SFDVKD. V shed 5 bases and J shed 10 bases, with 10 bases lying between them.

The V gene is TRBV5-1, the J gene TRBJ2-1; D perhaps matches TRBD2 (5 bases). CDR1 and CDR2 from the germline V gene are SGHRS and YFSETQ. V was cut by 0 bases and J by 7 bases, with 11 bases left in between. This CDR3 has 14 amino acids. The CDR3 loop is CASSLVPTGNEQFF. The CDR3 nucleotides are TGCGCCAGCAGCTTGGTTCCCACGGGGAATGAGCAGTTCTTC.

The chain recombines TRBV7-9 with TRBJ1-1; D is unresolved. The V end lost 1 base, the J end lost 1 base, and 7 bases lay between the germline ends. Germline CDR1 is SEHNR and CDR2 is FQNEAQ (reference sequence). CDR3 size: 14 residues. The CDR3: CASSLGRWNTEAFF. DNA for the CDR3: TGTGCCAGCAGCTTAGGCCGATGGAACACTGAAGCTTTCTTT.

This clonotype was counted between two and nine times. The chain couples TRBV12-3 or TRBV12-4 to TRBJ2-1, with D perhaps given as TRBD1 or TRBD2 (5 bases each). V lost 4 bases and J lost 12, with 10 bases in between. The length of the CDR3 is 11 residues. Here the CDR3 reads CASSWGRAQFF. The DNA for the CDR3 is TGTGCCAGCAGTTGGGGACGGGCGCAGTTCTTC.

This sequence joins TRBV6-6 and TRBJ2-4; possible D gene TRBD1, 6 bases. Per the germline V gene, CDR1 is MNHNY and CDR2 is SVGAGI (reference sequence). There are 14 residues in the CDR3. The V and J ends lost 5 bases and 6 bases respectively, with 14 bases between them. The DNA of the CDR3 is TGTGCCAGCAGTGCAGGGGACCCCATAAACATTCAGTACTTC. Translation: CASSAGDPINIQYF.

This clonotype has only a few counts. The V and J genes are TRBV5-5 and TRBJ2-1; weak D call: TRBD2 (5 bases). With 4 bases removed from V and 6 bases from J, the gap between germline ends came to 11 bases. The CDR3 loop spans 13 amino acids. Per the germline V gene, CDR1 is SGHKS and CDR2 is YYEKEE (reference sequence). The CDR3 is CASSPDFSNEQFF. Here the CDR3 DNA reads TGTGCCAGCAGCCCGGACTTCTCCAATGAGCAGTTCTTC.